This T cell receptor (beta chain) was documented in a study of regulatory T cells in long-lasting Graves disease. For TCR beta, libraries came from iRepertoire HTBI primers and Arm-PCR of CDR3 regions. TCRdb fed the multiplex PCR reads into MiXCR, producing one record per CDR3 protein. The sample has 700,000 or so distinct CDR3 sequences; around 30% are singletons. As for time point: persistent/refractory GD, antithyroid drugs over 5 years with positive TRAb. Following extraction of RNA from PBMCs, that RNA was used to make the TCR library. Specimen: peripheral blood mononuclear cells (PBMCs), collected when the disease was refractory, from a patient treated with antithyroid drugs. The receptor comes from a female donor with Graves disease.

This chain's CDR3 is CASSSITRQGVHGYTF. In DNA, the CDR3 is TGTGCCAGCAGCTCGATAACCCGACAGGGGGTTCATGGCTACACCTTC. This chain connects TRBV28 to TRBJ1-2; 9 bases agree with TRBD1. The CDR3 length is 16 residues. In germline, CDR1 is MDHEN, CDR2 SYDVKM. V lost 6 bases to trimming and J lost 6 bases; unmatched junction nucleotides: 14.